This TCR beta chain was recovered during a study of somatic mutations in cytotoxic T cells in rheumatoid arthritis. Across the study: Purity of nearly 100% was reached when some V beta antibody-stained T-cell populations were flow-sorted, including V beta1+ cells sequenced for TCRB.

Clones were sequenced by immunoSEQ multiplex PCR, and TCRdb holds only the in-frame ones, with some missing. Of some 16,000 clones listed, around three quarters are singletons. Germline values: CDR1 SGHVS, CDR2 FQNEAQ. The CDR3 has 14 amino acids. V was pared by 5 bases and J by 2 bases, with 10 bases between. The chain recombines TRBV7-8 with TRBJ1-5; D not certain. The sequence came from an adult with rheumatoid arthritis. The sequenced sample was CD8+ T cells sorted from blood. The CDR3 sequence: CASSLSVGNQPQHF. The CDR3 coding sequence is TGTGCCAGCAGCCTCTCCGTGGGCAATCAGCCCCAGCATTTT. Filled out from reference TRBV7-8 and TRBJ1-5, the complete variable domain reads GAGVSQSPRYKVAKRGQDVALRCDPISGHVSLFWYQQALGQGPEFLTYFQNEAQLDKSGLPSDRFFAERPEGSVSTLKIQRTQQEDSAVYLCASSLSVGNQPQHFGDGTRLSIL.